This T cell receptor beta chain was identified during a study of cytomegalovirus exposure and HLA in healthy donors. Germline loops: CDR1 SGHTA, CDR2 FQGNSA. The V and J ends lost 5 bases and 1 base, in that order; junction bases with no gene match: 4. The CDR3 covers 15 residues. The PCR had 60 Vbeta and 13 Jbeta primers. Clones were sequenced by immunoSEQ multiplex PCR, and TCRdb holds only the in-frame ones, with some missing. The top ten clones hold over 6.5% of a sample with under 200,000 clones, about an eighth of them seen once. The gene calls are TRBV7-2 and TRBJ2-1; 8 bases align to TRBD1. The origin of this receptor is a man aged 50 to 60 in good health and CMV-seropositive. The sequencing input was PBMCs. Here the CDR3 reads CASSQDRGSYNEQFF. The CDR3 DNA follows: TGTGCCAGCAGCCAAGACAGGGGTTCCTACAATGAGCAGTTCTTC. The variable domain in full, with the rest retrieved from reference TRBV7-2 and TRBJ2-1, is GAGVSQSPSNKVTEKGKDVELRCDPISGHTALYWYRQSLGQGLEFLIYFQGNSAPDKSGLPSDRFSAERTGGSVSTLTIQRTQQEDSAVYLCASSQDRGSYNEQFFGPGTRLTVL.